This TCR beta chain was observed in a study of CD8+ T cells in alopecia areata. This clone was recorded a few times. RNA was extracted and reverse transcribed into cDNA as the sequencing template. Produced via immunoSEQ multiplex PCR; TCRdb's table is partial and in-frame only. This table has 150,000 to 180,000 clones, less than 65% appearing once. The V gene's germline CDR1 is SGDLS and CDR2 YYNGEE. V was shortened by 0 bases and J by 1 base, with 11 bases between the two germline ends. This CDR3 contains 15 residues. The J gene is TRBJ2-7, the V gene TRBV9; a possible D gene is TRBD2 (6 bases). Sequenced material: CD8+ T cells sorted from blood, taken at week 0. This receptor was obtained from a human donor with alopecia areata. CDR3 amino acids: CASSVGGGTSYEQYF. Written as DNA, the CDR3 is TGTGCCAGCAGCGTAGGGGGAGGCACGTCCTACGAGCAGTACTTC.